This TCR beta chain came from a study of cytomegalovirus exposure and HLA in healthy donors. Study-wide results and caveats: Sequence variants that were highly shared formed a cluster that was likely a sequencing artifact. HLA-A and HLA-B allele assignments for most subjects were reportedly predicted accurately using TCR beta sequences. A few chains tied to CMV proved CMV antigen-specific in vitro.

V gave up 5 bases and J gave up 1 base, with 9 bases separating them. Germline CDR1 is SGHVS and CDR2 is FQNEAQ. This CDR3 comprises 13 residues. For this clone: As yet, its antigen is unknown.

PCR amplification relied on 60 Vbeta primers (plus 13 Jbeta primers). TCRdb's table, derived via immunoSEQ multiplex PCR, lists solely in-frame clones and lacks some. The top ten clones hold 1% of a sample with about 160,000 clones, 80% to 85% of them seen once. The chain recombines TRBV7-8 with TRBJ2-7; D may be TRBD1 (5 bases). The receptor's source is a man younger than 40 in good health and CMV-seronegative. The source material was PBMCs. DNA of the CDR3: TGTGCCAGCAGCATGACAGTATCCTACGAGCAGTACTTC. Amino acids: CASSMTVSYEQYF.